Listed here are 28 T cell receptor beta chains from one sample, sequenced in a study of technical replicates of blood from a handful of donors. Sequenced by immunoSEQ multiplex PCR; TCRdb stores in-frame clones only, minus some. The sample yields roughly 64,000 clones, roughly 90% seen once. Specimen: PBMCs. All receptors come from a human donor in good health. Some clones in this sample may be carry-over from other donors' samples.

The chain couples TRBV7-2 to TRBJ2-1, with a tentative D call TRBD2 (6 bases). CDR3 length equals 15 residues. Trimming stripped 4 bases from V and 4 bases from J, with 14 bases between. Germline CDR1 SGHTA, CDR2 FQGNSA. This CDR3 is CASSSTAGLYNEQFF. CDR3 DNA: TGTGCCAGCAGCTCAACGGCGGGACTGTACAATGAGCAGTTCTTC.

CDR3 DNA sequence: TGTGCCAGCAGGGGGACTGGGACTAACAATGAGCAGTTCTTC. This encodes CASRGTGTNNEQFF. The chain uses TRBV2 and TRBJ2-1, with TRBD2 matching over 7 bases. Germline assignment: CDR1 SNHLY and CDR2 FYNNEI. The CDR3 extends over 14 amino acids. Unmatched junction bases numbered 7, after V lost 6 bases and J lost 5 bases.

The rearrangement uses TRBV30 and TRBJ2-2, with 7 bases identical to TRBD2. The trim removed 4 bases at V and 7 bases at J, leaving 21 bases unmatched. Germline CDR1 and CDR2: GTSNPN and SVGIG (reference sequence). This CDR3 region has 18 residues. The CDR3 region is CAWNRFWGGNLADGELFF. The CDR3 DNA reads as TGTGCCTGGAACCGCTTTTGGGGGGGGAATTTAGCGGACGGGGAGCTGTTTTTT.

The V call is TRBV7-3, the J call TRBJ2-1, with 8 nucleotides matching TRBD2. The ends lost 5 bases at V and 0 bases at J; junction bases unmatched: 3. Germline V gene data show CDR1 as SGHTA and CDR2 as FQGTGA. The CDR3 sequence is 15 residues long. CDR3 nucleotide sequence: TGTGCCAGCAGCAGGAGCGGGAGCTCCTACAATGAGCAGTTCTTC. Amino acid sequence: CASSRSGSSYNEQFF.

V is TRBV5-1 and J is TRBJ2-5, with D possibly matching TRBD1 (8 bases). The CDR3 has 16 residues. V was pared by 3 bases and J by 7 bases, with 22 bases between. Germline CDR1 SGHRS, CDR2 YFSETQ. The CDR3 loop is CASSSLPTGGEVTQYF. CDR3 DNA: TGCGCCAGCAGCTCTCTACCCACAGGGGGGGAGGTGACCCAGTACTTC.

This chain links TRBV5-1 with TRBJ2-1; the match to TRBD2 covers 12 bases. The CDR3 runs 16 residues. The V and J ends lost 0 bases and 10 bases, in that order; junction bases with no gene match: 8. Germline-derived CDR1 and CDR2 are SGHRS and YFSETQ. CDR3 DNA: TGCGCCAGCAGCTTGGAACTAGCGGGGGGCAGTAACGAGCAGTTCTTC. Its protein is CASSLELAGGSNEQFF.

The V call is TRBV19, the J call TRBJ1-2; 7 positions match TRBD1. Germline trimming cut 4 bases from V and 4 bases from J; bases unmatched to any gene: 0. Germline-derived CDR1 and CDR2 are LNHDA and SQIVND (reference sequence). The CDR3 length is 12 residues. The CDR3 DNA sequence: TGTGCCAGTAGTAACAGGGGCTATGGCTACACCTTC. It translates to CASSNRGYGYTF.

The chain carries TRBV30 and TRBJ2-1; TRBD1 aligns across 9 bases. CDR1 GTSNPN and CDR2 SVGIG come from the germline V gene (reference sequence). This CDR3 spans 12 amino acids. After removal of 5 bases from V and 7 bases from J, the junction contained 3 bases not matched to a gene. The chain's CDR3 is CAWGQGTNEQFF. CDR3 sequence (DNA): TGTGCCTGGGGACAGGGGACGAATGAGCAGTTCTTC.

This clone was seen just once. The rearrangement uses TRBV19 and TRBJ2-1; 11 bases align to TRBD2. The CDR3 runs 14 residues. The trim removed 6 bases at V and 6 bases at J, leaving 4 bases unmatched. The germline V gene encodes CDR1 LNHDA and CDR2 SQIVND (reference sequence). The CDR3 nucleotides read TGTGCCAGTAGACTAGCGGGAGAATTCAATGAGCAGTTCTTC. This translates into CASRLAGEFNEQFF.

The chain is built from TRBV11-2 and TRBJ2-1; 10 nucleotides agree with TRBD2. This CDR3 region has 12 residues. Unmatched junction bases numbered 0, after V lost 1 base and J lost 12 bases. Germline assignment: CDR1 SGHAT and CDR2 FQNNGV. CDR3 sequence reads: CASSLGTSGQFF. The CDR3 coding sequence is TGTGCCAGCAGCTTAGGGACTAGCGGGCAGTTCTTC.

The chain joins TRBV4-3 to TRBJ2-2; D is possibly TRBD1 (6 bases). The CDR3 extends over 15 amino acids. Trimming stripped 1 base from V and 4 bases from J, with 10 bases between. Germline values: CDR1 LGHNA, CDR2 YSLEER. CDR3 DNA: TGCGCCAGCAGCCAAGGGGGGCGGGCCACCGGGGAGCTGTTTTTT. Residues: CASSQGGRATGELFF.

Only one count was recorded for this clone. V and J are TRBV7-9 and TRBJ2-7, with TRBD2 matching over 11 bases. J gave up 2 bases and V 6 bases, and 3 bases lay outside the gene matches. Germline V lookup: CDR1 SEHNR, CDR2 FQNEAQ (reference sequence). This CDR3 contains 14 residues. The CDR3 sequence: CASRQTSGTYEQYF. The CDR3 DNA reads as TGTGCCAGCAGGCAGACTAGCGGGACCTACGAGCAGTACTTC.

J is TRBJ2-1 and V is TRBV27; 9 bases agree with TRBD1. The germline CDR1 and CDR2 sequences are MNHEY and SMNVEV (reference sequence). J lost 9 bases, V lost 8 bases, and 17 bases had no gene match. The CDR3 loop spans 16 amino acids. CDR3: CASVNLGTGRTGEQFF. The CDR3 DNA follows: TGTGCCAGCGTAAACCTCGGGACAGGGCGCACCGGTGAGCAGTTCTTC.

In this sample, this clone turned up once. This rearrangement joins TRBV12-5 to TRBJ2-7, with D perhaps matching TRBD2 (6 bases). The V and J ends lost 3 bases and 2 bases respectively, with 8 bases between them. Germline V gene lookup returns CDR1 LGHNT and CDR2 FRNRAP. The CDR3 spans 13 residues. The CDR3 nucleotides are TGTGCTAGTGGTTTAGGAGGGCCCTACGAGCAGTACTTC. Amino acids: CASGLGGPYEQYF.

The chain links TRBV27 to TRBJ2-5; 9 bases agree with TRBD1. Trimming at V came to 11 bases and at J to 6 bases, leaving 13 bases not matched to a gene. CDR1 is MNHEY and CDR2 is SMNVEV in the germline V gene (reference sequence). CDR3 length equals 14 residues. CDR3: CAPPIGTGRKTQYF. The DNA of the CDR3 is TGTGCCCCTCCTATTGGGACAGGGCGAAAGACCCAGTACTTC.

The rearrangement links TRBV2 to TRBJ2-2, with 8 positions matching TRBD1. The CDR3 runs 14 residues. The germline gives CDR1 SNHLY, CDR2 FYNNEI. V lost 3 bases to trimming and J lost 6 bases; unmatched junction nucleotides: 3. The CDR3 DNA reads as TGTGCCAGCAGTGAGCAGGGGGCTGCCGGGGAGCTGTTTTTT. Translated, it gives CASSEQGAAGELFF.

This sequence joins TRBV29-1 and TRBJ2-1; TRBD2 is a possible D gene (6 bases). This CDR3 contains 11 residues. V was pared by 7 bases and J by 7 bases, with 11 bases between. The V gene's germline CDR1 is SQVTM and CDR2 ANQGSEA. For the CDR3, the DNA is TGCAGCGCTGGGCGGGGTAATGAGCAGTTCTTC. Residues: CSAGRGNEQFF.

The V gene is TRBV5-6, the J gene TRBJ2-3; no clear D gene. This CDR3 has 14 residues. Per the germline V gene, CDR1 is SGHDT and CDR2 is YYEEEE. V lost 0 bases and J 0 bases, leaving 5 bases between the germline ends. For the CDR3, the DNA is TGTGCCAGCAGCTTGGTTTCTAGCACAGATACGCAGTATTTT. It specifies CASSLVSSTDTQYF.

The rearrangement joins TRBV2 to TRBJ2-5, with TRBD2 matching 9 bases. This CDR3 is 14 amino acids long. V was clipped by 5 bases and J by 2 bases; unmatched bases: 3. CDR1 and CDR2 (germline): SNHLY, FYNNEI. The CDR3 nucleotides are TGTGCCAGCAGTAGTAGCGGGGGTCAAGAGACCCAGTACTTC. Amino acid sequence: CASSSSGGQETQYF.

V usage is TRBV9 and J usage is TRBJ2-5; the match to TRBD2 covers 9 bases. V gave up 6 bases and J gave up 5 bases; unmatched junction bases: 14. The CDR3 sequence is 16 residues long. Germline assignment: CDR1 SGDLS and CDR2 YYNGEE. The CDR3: CASIGVSGGSGETQYF. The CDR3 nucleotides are TGTGCCAGCATCGGGGTTAGCGGGGGCTCGGGGGAGACCCAGTACTTC.

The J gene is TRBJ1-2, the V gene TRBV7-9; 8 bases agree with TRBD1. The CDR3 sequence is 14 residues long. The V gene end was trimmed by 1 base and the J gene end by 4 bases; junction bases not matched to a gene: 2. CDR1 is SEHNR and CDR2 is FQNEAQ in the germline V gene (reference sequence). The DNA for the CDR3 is TGTGCCAGCAGCTTAGGGACAGGGTTCTATGGCTACACCTTC. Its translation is CASSLGTGFYGYTF.

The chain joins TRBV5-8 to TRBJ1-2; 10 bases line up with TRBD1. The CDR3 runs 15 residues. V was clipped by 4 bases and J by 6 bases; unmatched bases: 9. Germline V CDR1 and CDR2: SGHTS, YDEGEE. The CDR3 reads CASSRSGTGAHGYTF. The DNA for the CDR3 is TGTGCCAGCAGCCGCAGCGGGACAGGGGCGCATGGCTACACCTTC.

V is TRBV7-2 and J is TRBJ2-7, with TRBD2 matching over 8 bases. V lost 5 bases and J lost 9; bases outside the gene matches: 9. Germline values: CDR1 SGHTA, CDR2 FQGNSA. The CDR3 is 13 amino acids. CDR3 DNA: TGTGCCAGCAGCACCGGGACTAGGGGTCGGCAGTACTTC. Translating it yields CASSTGTRGRQYF.

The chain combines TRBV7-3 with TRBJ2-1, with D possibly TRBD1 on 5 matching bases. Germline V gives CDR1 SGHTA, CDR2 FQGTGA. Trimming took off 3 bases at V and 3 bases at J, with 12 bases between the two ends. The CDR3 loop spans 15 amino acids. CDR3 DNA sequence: TGTGCCAGCAGCTTTGGCAGGGTACTCTACAATGAGCAGTTCTTC. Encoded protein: CASSFGRVLYNEQFF.

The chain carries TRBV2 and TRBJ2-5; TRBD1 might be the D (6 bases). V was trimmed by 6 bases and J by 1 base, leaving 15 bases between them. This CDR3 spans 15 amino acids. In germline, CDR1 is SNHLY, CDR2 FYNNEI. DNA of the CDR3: TGTGCCAGCAGCGTATTCGGACAGACCCAAGAGACCCAGTACTTC. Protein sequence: CASSVFGQTQETQYF.

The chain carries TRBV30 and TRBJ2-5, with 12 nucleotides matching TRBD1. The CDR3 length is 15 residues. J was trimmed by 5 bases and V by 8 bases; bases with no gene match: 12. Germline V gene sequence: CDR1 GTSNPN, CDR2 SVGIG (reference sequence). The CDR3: CARSPDGTGGETQYF. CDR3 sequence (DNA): TGTGCCAGATCACCCGACGGGACAGGGGGCGAGACCCAGTACTTC.

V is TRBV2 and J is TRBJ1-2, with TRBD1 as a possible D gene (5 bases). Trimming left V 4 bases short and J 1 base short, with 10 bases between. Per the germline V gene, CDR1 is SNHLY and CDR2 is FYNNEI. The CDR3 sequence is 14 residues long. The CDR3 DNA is TGTGCCAGCAGTGGAGGCAGGGTTAACTATGGCTACACCTTC. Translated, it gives CASSGGRVNYGYTF.

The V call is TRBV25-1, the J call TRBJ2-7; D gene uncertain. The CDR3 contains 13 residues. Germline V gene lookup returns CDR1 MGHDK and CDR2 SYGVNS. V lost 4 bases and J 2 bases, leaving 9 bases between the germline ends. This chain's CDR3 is CASSALSAYEQYF. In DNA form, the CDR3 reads TGTGCCAGCAGTGCCCTATCGGCCTACGAGCAGTACTTC.